This is a list of T cell receptor beta chains from one sample in a study of cytomegalovirus exposure and HLA in healthy donors. The protocol was immunoSEQ multiplex PCR, while the TCRdb copy is restricted to in-frame clones and leaves out a portion. The sample includes about 270,000 clones, 86% of them seen just once. The source material was PBMCs. All receptors come from a man in his forties in good health and CMV-seropositive. Each CDR3 is given with its conserved first and last residue. D genes are given only for firm matches. Clone size is shown for a subset of rows, as once, few, many or a class of expanded clone.

V gene	J gene	clone size	D gene	CDR3 protein	CDR3 DNA
TRBV5-7	TRBJ1-6	.	TRBD1	CASSQGQGTRYSPLHF	TGTGCCAGCAGCCAGGGACAGGGAACGAGATACTCACCCCTCCACTTT
TRBV28	TRBJ1-1	.	.	CASSLSDTEAFF	TGTGCCAGCAGTTTATCGGACACTGAAGCTTTCTTT
TRBV4-1	TRBJ2-3	.	TRBD1	CASSQGKRQGRGRWDTQYF	TGCGCCAGCAGCCAAGGCAAACGACAGGGTCGAGGACGATGGGATACGCAGTATTTT
TRBV6-6	TRBJ2-7	.	TRBD1	CASSWGQGKSSYEQYF	TGTGCCAGCAGTTGGGGACAGGGGAAGAGCTCCTACGAGCAGTACTTC
TRBV2	TRBJ1-1	.	.	CASSATPGNTEAFF	TGTGCCAGCAGCGCCACCCCCGGGAACACTGAAGCTTTCTTT
TRBV7-2	TRBJ2-7	.	TRBD2	CASSRTAGGEQYF	TGTGCCAGCAGCCGGACAGCGGGGGGCGAGCAGTACTTC
TRBV28	TRBJ2-7	.	.	CASSLTAYEQYF	TGTGCCAGCAGTTTAACGGCCTACGAGCAGTACTTC
TRBV29-1	TRBJ2-2	.	.	CSVEIPGNWRRANTGELFF	TGCAGCGTTGAGATTCCAGGTAACTGGCGTCGTGCGAACACCGGGGAGCTGTTTTTT
TRBV6-6	TRBJ2-1	few	.	CASSEDSYNEQFF	TGTGCCAGCAGTGAGGACTCCTACAATGAGCAGTTCTTC
TRBV7-8	TRBJ1-1	.	.	CASSLSGGLSTEAFF	TGTGCCAGCAGCTTATCGGGGGGGCTGAGTACTGAAGCTTTCTTT
TRBV6-5	TRBJ1-6	.	TRBD1	CASSLGQDYNSPLHF	TGTGCCAGCAGTTTAGGACAGGACTATAATTCACCCCTCCACTTT
TRBV7-6	TRBJ2-7	once	.	CASSLAPSTGYPEQYF	TGTGCCAGCAGCTTAGCCCCCAGCACAGGGTACCCCGAGCAGTACTTC
TRBV14	TRBJ2-5	once	TRBD2	CASSPRLAGGETQYF	TGTGCCAGCAGCCCTAGACTAGCGGGAGGAGAGACCCAGTACTTC
TRBV9	TRBJ2-3	.	.	CASSVALRTDTQYF	TGTGCCAGCAGCGTAGCCCTTCGCACAGATACGCAGTATTTT
TRBV18	TRBJ2-7	.	.	CASSPTYSYEQYF	TGTGCCAGCTCACCAACATACTCCTACGAGCAGTACTTC
TRBV5-1	TRBJ2-1	.	.	CASSSQTSNHEQFF	TGCGCCAGCAGCTCACAAACTAGCAACCATGAGCAGTTCTTC
TRBV13	TRBJ2-7	.	.	CASSGLAASYEQYF	TGTGCCAGCAGTGGCCTGGCGGCCTCCTACGAGCAGTACTTC
TRBV13	TRBJ1-1	once	.	CASSLLRVEAFF	TGTGCCAGCAGCCTTCTCAGGGTTGAAGCTTTCTTT
TRBV5-1	TRBJ2-3	.	.	CASSLSRGMPDTQYF	TGCGCCAGCAGCTTATCACGGGGGATGCCAGATACGCAGTATTTT
TRBV5-6	TRBJ2-7	.	.	CASSSEGQLREEQYF	TGTGCCAGCAGCTCGGAGGGACAGTTGAGAGAAGAGCAGTACTTC
TRBV7-9	TRBJ2-7	.	.	CASSSRAGEGTYEQYF	TGTGCCAGCAGCTCCCGGGCAGGGGAGGGGACCTACGAGCAGTACTTC
TRBV7-9	TRBJ2-3	.	TRBD1	CASNFGQANTDTQYF	TGTGCCAGCAACTTCGGACAGGCCAACACAGATACGCAGTATTTT
TRBV20-1	TRBJ1-2	.	.	CSATGREGYTF	TGCAGTGCTACCGGGAGGGAAGGCTACACCTTC
TRBV19	TRBJ2-3	.	TRBD1	CASRHTGVDTQYF	TGTGCCAGTAGGCACACAGGGGTCGATACGCAGTATTTT